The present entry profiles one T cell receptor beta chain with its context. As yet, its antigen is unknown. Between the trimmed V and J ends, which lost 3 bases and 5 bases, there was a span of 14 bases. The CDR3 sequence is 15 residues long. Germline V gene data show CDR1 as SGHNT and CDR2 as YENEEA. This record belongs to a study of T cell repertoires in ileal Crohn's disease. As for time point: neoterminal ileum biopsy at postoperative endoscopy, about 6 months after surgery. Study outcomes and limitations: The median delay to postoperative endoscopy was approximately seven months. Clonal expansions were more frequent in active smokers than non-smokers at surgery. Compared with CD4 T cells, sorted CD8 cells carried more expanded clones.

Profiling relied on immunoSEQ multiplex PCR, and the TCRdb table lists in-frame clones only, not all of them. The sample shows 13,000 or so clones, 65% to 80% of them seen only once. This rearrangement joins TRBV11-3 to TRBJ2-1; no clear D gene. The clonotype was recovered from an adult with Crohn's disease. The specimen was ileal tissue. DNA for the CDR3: TGTGCCAGCAGCTTTCAGTGGCAGGTCAACAATGAGCAGTTCTTC. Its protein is CASSFQWQVNNEQFF.